What follows are 6 T cell receptor beta chains derived from one specimen sequenced in a study of blood T cell repertoires in COVID-19. The table came from immunoSEQ multiplex PCR; TCRdb's copy has only in-frame clones and leaves some out. Seen here are 390,000 or so clones, about nine tenths observed once, and the top ten hold more than 1.4%. The sample taken for sequencing was peripheral blood. Receptor source: a woman aged 25-40 years with active or convalescent COVID-19.

This clone was seen only a few times. This chain uses TRBV6-4 with TRBJ1-4; no definite D call. The CDR3 totals 13 residues. Per the germline V gene, CDR1 is MRHNA and CDR2 is SNTAGT. Deletions cut 0 bases from V and 7 bases from J, with 6 bases between. CDR3 protein: CASSDSEGEKLFF. Written as DNA, the CDR3 is TGTGCCAGCAGTGACTCGGAGGGTGAAAAACTGTTTTTT.

The rearrangement links TRBV7-9 to TRBJ2-7; 11 bases are shared with TRBD1. J was trimmed by 6 bases and V by 3 bases; bases with no gene match: 4. CDR1 is SEHNR, CDR2 FQNEAQ, per germline (reference sequence). The CDR3 is made up of 14 amino acids. CDR3 in amino acids: CASSFRDRGFEQYF. CDR3 coding DNA: TGTGCCAGCAGCTTCCGGGACAGGGGGTTCGAGCAGTACTTC.

V gene TRBV2 combines with J gene TRBJ1-6; perhaps TRBD1 as D (5 bases). The CDR3 length is 16 residues. Germline loops: CDR1 SNHLY, CDR2 FYNNEI. V shed 3 bases and J shed 0 bases, with 9 bases lying between them. CDR3 region: CASSDPDSSYNSPLHF. CDR3 coding DNA: TGTGCCAGCAGTGATCCCGACAGCTCCTATAATTCACCCCTCCACTTT.

The rearrangement links TRBV5-1 to TRBJ2-7; TRBD1 aligns across 11 bases. The V gene end was trimmed by 0 bases and the J gene end by 4 bases; junction bases not matched to a gene: 6. The CDR3 extends over 16 amino acids. The germline V gene has CDR1 SGHRS and CDR2 YFSETQ. The CDR3 DNA follows: TGCGCCAGCAGCTTGGCCCAGGGGACAGGGGGGTACGAGCAGTACTTC. It codes for CASSLAQGTGGYEQYF. The full variable domain, rest sourced from reference TRBV5-1 and TRBJ2-7, is KAGVTQTPRYLIKTRGQQVTLSCSPISGHRSVSWYQQTPGQGLQFLFEYFSETQRNKGNFPGRFSGRQFSNSRSEMNVSTLELGDSALYLCASSLAQGTGGYEQYFGPGTRLTVT.

The rearrangement links TRBV25-1 to TRBJ1-3; D might be TRBD1 (6 bases). The CDR3 totals 15 residues. Deletions cut 2 bases from V and 4 bases from J, with 12 bases between. CDR1 is MGHDK, CDR2 SYGVNS, per germline. The CDR3 is CASSETGLGGNTIYF. The CDR3 DNA reads as TGTGCCAGCAGTGAAACAGGGTTAGGGGGAAACACCATATATTTT.

The chain uses TRBV6-1 and TRBJ2-5, with TRBD2 matching 9 bases. Trimming removed 1 base from V and 3 bases from J; junction bases left unmatched: 12. The germline gives CDR1 MNHNS, CDR2 SASEGT. The CDR3 contains 18 residues. The CDR3 spells CASSEVAPTSGLKETQYF. In nucleotides, the CDR3 is TGTGCCAGCAGTGAAGTCGCACCGACTAGCGGCTTAAAAGAGACCCAGTACTTC.